The 11 T cell receptor beta chains below were found in one sample sequenced in a study of neoadjuvant nivolumab and ipilimumab in lung cancer (dated by TCRdb to the early 2020s). This specimen's time point label, interpreted: at surgical resection after neoadjuvant nivolumab +/- ipilimumab. Preparation of the library involved the immunoSEQ multiplex PCR assay. In TCRdb, the immuneACCESS table is reduced to in-frame sequences with V and J assigned. These tables do not hold every clone; where another copy was compared, an unresolved V gene accounts for under half, and the others remain unexplained. The sample data list several thousand clones, and around nine tenths of these were observed just once. The ten most abundant clones make up 2.4% of the sample. The sequences come from tumor tissue, collected after neoadjuvant nivolumab, alone or with ipilimumab, at or shortly before surgery. All receptors come from an adult with non-small cell lung cancer. Some clones in this sample may be carry-over from other donors' samples.

The chain uses TRBV2 and TRBJ1-1; no clear D. The CDR3 covers 11 residues. Trimming pared 7 bases from V and 8 bases from J, leaving 11 bases between. Germline V CDR1 and CDR2: SNHLY, FYNNEI. The DNA of the CDR3 is TGTGCCAGCAATTCGCCCTTGGAAGCTTTCTTT. Protein: CASNSPLEAFF. The full variable domain, with the rest looked up from reference TRBV2 and TRBJ1-1, is EPEVTQTPSHQVTQMGQEVILRCVPISNHLYFYWYRQILGQKVEFLVSFYNNEISEKSEIFDDQFSVERPDGSNFTLKIRSTKLEDSAMYFCASNSPLEAFFGQGTRLTVV.

The V call is TRBV9, the J call TRBJ2-2; 7 bases are shared with TRBD2. The germline gives CDR1 SGDLS, CDR2 YYNGEE. V was pared by 3 bases and J by 0 bases, with 8 bases of the junction left unmatched. The CDR3 spans 17 residues. The CDR3 protein is CASSERSAGTNTGELFF. In DNA form, the CDR3 reads TGTGCCAGCAGCGAACGATCAGCGGGGACGAACACCGGGGAGCTGTTTTTT.

This chain uses TRBV5-1 with TRBJ2-7; D might be TRBD1 or TRBD2, each matching 6 bases. The V end was cut by 3 bases, the J end by 6 bases, with 13 bases between. The CDR3 is made up of 13 amino acids. Germline V gene lookup returns CDR1 SGHRS and CDR2 YFSETQ. CDR3 coding DNA: TGCGCCAGCAGCTCCTCGGGGGCGAGCGAGCAGTACTTC. Translating it yields CASSSSGASEQYF.

This chain joins TRBV2 and TRBJ2-1; 8 nucleotides align to TRBD2. The CDR3 consists of 15 residues. Germline CDR1 reads SNHLY; CDR2 reads FYNNEI. Trimming took 7 bases from V and 6 from J; bases not matched to a gene: 11. CDR3 protein: CASNPRAGAPNEQFF. CDR3 nucleotide sequence: TGTGCCAGCAACCCGCGAGCGGGGGCCCCCAATGAGCAGTTCTTC.

The chain employs TRBV18 and TRBJ2-3; D not certain. This CDR3 comprises 11 residues. The germline gives CDR1 KGHSH, CDR2 LQKENI. V lost 2 bases and J 4 bases, leaving 1 base between the germline ends. The CDR3 DNA is TGTGCCAGCTCACCAGCAGATACGCAGTATTTT. Encoded protein: CASSPADTQYF.

This clone is termed medium-sized (0.01 to 0.1%). The chain carries TRBV4-2 and TRBJ1-2; D not resolved. The CDR3 loop spans 15 amino acids. With 0 bases removed from V and 6 bases from J, the gap between germline ends came to 14 bases. CDR1 is LGHNA, CDR2 YNFKEQ, per germline. The CDR3 DNA reads as TGTGCCAGCAGCCAAGATAATCCGACAACTAATGGCTACACCTTC. Translation gives CASSQDNPTTNGYTF.

The rearrangement joins TRBV2 to TRBJ1-1, with 8 bases lining up with TRBD1. Trimming took 6 bases from V and 5 from J; bases not matched to a gene: 8. Germline CDR1 and CDR2: SNHLY and FYNNEI. This CDR3 has 14 residues. This CDR3 reads CASSSQGVRTEAFF. In DNA form, the CDR3 reads TGTGCCAGCAGCTCACAGGGGGTCAGGACTGAAGCTTTCTTT.

The V and J genes are TRBV7-3 and TRBJ2-7; no clear D gene. V was trimmed by 2 bases and J by 1 base, leaving 9 bases between them. The V gene's germline CDR1 is SGHTA and CDR2 FQGTGA. The CDR3 is 14 amino acids. CDR3 bases: TGTGCCAGCAGCTTAGGTCCATTTTCCTACGAGCAGTACTTC. It yields the protein CASSLGPFSYEQYF.

The genes are TRBV5-5 and TRBJ2-5; 7 nucleotides match TRBD2. Germline lookup yields CDR1 SGHKS and CDR2 YYEKEE (reference sequence). The V gene end was trimmed by 0 bases and the J gene end by 4 bases; junction bases not matched to a gene: 6. The CDR3 covers 15 residues. The CDR3 here is CASSLEAGAAETQYF. The CDR3 nucleotides read TGTGCCAGCAGCTTGGAGGCGGGAGCAGCAGAGACCCAGTACTTC.

The rearrangement links TRBV6-5 to TRBJ1-5, with D tentatively TRBD1 (5 bases). The CDR3 extends over 14 amino acids. Between the trimmed V and J ends, which lost 11 bases and 0 bases, there was a span of 14 bases. The germline V gene has CDR1 MNHEY and CDR2 SVGAGI. The CDR3 protein is CACGGGTSNQPQHF. Here the CDR3 DNA reads TGTGCCTGCGGGGGGGGGACTAGCAATCAGCCCCAGCATTTT.

V gene TRBV6-5 combines with J gene TRBJ1-3; D gene ambiguous. In germline, CDR1 is MNHEY, CDR2 SVGAGI. V was shortened by 5 bases and J by 0 bases, with 8 bases between the two germline ends. The CDR3 contains 14 residues. The CDR3 region is CASSLSSSGNTIYF. The DNA of the CDR3 is TGTGCCAGCAGTCTATCTAGCTCTGGAAACACCATATATTTT.